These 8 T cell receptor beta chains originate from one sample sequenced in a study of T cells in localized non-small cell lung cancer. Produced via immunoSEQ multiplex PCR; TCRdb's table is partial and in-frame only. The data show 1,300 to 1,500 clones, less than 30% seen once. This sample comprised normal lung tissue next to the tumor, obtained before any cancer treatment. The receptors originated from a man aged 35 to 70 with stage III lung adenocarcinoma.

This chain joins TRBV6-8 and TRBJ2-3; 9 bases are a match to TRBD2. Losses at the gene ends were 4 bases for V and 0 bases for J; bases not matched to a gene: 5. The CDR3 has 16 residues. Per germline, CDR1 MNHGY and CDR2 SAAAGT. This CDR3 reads CASSSRLAASTDTQYF. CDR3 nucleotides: TGTGCCAGCAGTTCGCGACTAGCGGCCAGCACAGATACGCAGTATTTT.

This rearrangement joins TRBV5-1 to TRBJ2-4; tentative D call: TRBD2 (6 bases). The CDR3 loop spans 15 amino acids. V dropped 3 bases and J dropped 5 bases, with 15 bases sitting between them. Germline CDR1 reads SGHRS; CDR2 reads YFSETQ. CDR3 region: CASSSLGLGENIQYF. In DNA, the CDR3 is TGCGCCAGCAGCTCTTTGGGACTGGGGGAAAACATTCAGTACTTC. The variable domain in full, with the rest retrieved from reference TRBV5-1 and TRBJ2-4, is KAGVTQTPRYLIKTRGQQVTLSCSPISGHRSVSWYQQTPGQGLQFLFEYFSETQRNKGNFPGRFSGRQFSNSRSEMNVSTLELGDSALYLCASSSLGLGENIQYFGAGTRLSVL.

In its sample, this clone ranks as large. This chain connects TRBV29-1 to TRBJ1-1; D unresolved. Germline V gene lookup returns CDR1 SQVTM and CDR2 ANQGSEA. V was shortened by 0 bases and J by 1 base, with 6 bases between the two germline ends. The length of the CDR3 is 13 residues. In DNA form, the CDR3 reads TGCAGCGTTGAAGATCGGACGAACACTGAAGCTTTCTTT. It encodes CSVEDRTNTEAFF.

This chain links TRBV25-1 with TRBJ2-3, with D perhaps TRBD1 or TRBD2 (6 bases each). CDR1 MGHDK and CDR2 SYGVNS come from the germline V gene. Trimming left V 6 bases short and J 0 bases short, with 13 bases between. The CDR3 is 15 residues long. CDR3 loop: CASSTGASSTDTQYF. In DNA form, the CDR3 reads TGTGCCAGCAGCACGGGGGCCTCTAGCACAGATACGCAGTATTTT.

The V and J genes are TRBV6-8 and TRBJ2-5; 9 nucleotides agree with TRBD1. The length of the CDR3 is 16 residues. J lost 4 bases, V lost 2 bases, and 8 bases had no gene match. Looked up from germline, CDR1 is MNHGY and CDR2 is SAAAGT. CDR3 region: CASSYGRGTGRETQYF. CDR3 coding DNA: TGTGCCAGCAGTTACGGCCGAGGGACAGGGCGAGAGACCCAGTACTTC.

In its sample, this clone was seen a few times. As DNA, the CDR3 is TGTGCCAGCAGCTTAGGAGTAGGGGTTAATCAGCCCCAGCATTTT. It is translated as CASSLGVGVNQPQHF. The chain couples TRBV11-3 to TRBJ1-5, with D possibly TRBD1 on 5 matching bases. The V gene lost 1 base and the J gene lost 4 bases, with 11 bases spanning the gap. This CDR3 has 15 amino acids. Germline V gene data show CDR1 as SGHNT and CDR2 as YENEEA.

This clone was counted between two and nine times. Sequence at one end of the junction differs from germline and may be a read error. The CDR3, as DNA: TGTGCCAGCAGTGAGGACAACAACTACGGCTACACCTTC. Translated, it gives CASSEDNNYGYTF. The V and J genes are TRBV2 and TRBJ1-2, with D perhaps matching TRBD1 (5 bases). CDR1 and CDR2 from the germline V gene are SNHLY and FYNNEI. CDR3 length: 13 residues.

The CDR3 is CASGLTGGVGNTIYF. CDR3 nucleotide sequence: TGTGCCAGCGGATTGACAGGGGGTGTTGGAAACACCATATATTTT. V is TRBV11-3 and J is TRBJ1-3, with TRBD1 matching over 9 bases. CDR1 SGHNT and CDR2 YENEEA come from the germline V gene. V dropped 8 bases and J dropped 3; count of bases not matched to a gene: 8. The length of the CDR3 is 15 residues.